These T cell receptor beta chains were read from a single sample in a study of prognosis after radiotherapy for stage I lung cancer. MiXCR, run by TCRdb on the multiplex PCR reads, gives a single entry per CDR3 protein. The data contain roughly 26,000 distinct CDR3 sequences, about 32% of them singletons. The specimen was PBMCs, collected before or after stereotactic body radiation therapy (not recorded which). The receptor source for this set is a donor aged 50 or older with non-small cell lung cancer. CDR3s include the opening cysteine and the closing phenylalanine or tryptophan. Fields, in order: CDR3 DNA, CDR3 protein, V gene, J gene, clone size, D gene. The D gene is left open where the match is weak. Only some rows state a clone size, as once, few, many or a class for expanded clones.

TGCAGCGTTCCCCTAGCGGCGTCCTACAATGAGCAGTTCTTC	CSVPLAASYNEQFF	TRBV29-1	TRBJ2-1	many	TRBD2
TGTGCCAGTAGAGGGCCCTCAGCTAACTATGGCTACACCTTC	CASRGPSANYGYTF	TRBV19	TRBJ1-2	few	.
TGTGCTAGTGGTCCAAATGGGGGCGCTTATGGAAACACCATATATTTT	CASGPNGGAYGNTIYF	TRBV12-5	TRBJ1-3	many	.
TGCAGTGCTCCTCCAACGGGAGATCAGCCCCAGCATTTT	CSAPPTGDQPQHF	TRBV20-1	TRBJ1-5	many	.
TGCGCCAGCAGCTTACGACAGGGGAACACTGAAGCTTTCTTT	CASSLRQGNTEAFF	TRBV5-1	TRBJ1-1	.	TRBD1
TGTGCCAGTAGTTCACACGAGGGGAGCAAGAACGAGCAGTACTTC	CASSSHEGSKNEQYF	TRBV19	TRBJ2-7	.	.
TGTGCCAGCTCACCACGGGGCTCCCCCTACGAGCAGTACTTC	CASSPRGSPYEQYF	TRBV18	TRBJ2-7	many	.
TGTGCCAGCAGCTTAATGGAGGGTTCAGAGACCCAGTACTTC	CASSLMEGSETQYF	TRBV7-9	TRBJ2-5	many	.
TGTGCCAGCAGGTCATCGAACACTGAAGCTTTCTTT	CASRSSNTEAFF	TRBV2	TRBJ1-1	many	.
TGCGCCAGCAGCCCGCCGATCGAGGGACAGGGGCCGATTCCGGAGACCCAGTACTTC	CASSPPIEGQGPIPETQYF	TRBV5-1	TRBJ2-5	.	TRBD1
TGTGCCAGCAGCTTAGGAATAGGGGGGGACATCCAAGAGACCCAGTACTTC	CASSLGIGGDIQETQYF	TRBV11-2	TRBJ2-5	many	.
TGTGCCAGCAGCGCGGACCTTTCTAACCCCTATGGCTACACCTTC	CASSADLSNPYGYTF	TRBV9	TRBJ1-2	many	.
TGTGCCAGCAGACGTACTGGGACAGACTCCTACGAGCAGTACTTC	CASRRTGTDSYEQYF	TRBV2	TRBJ2-7	.	TRBD1
TGTGCCAGCATTTTTAGGACAGGGGCGACAACTAATGAAAAACTGTTTTTT	CASIFRTGATTNEKLFF	TRBV28	TRBJ1-4	many	TRBD1
TGTGCCAGCAGCTTCGGAGCTTTCTTT	CASSFGAFF	TRBV7-2	TRBJ1-1	.	.
TGTGCCAGCAGTGACAGGGCTGGGGCCAACGTCCTGACTTTC	CASSDRAGANVLTF	TRBV2	TRBJ2-6	many	.
TGTGCCAGTAGTCGGGGGGGACAGAGTCCATATGGCTACACCTTC	CASSRGGQSPYGYTF	TRBV19	TRBJ1-2	many	TRBD1
TGTGCCAGCAGCACCCACCAAGAGACCCAGTACTTC	CASSTHQETQYF	TRBV7-8	TRBJ2-5	many	.
TGCGCCAGCAGCTTGACAGGTCTCTCAGAGACCCAGTACTTC	CASSLTGLSETQYF	TRBV5-1	TRBJ2-5	many	.
TGTGCAAGCAGTCCCGGGACAGAGGCCTACAATGAGCAGTTCTTC	CASSPGTEAYNEQFF	TRBV6-2/TRBV6-3	TRBJ2-1	once	TRBD1
TGTGCCAGCAGCCTCGTGGGGAGCGCGGGAGATACGCAGTATTTT	CASSLVGSAGDTQYF	TRBV6-1	TRBJ2-3	many	.
TGTGCCAGCATCTTGGCGGGTACAGATACGCAGTATTTT	CASILAGTDTQYF	TRBV5-4	TRBJ2-3	.	.
TGTGCCAGCAGCTTGACCCGCGTTCCGACCTACGAGCAGTACTTC	CASSLTRVPTYEQYF	TRBV5-5	TRBJ2-7	many	.
TGTGCCAGCAGCTTAGCAGATACGCAGTATTTT	CASSLADTQYF	TRBV7-2	TRBJ2-3	many	.
TGTGCCAGCAGAGGACAGGGTTGGGACAATGAGCAGTTCTTC	CASRGQGWDNEQFF	TRBV2	TRBJ2-1	many	TRBD1
TGTGCCAGCAGTTGGGACGGCGAGACCCAGTACTTC	CASSWDGETQYF	TRBV6-2/TRBV6-3	TRBJ2-5	many	.
TGTGCCAGCAGTGAGTCTGGGGCCAACGTCCTGACTTTC	CASSESGANVLTF	TRBV6-1	TRBJ2-6	many	.
TGTGCCAGCAGTACCCCAGGAGCGTACACTGAAGCTTTCTTT	CASSTPGAYTEAFF	TRBV28	TRBJ1-1	many	.
TGTGCCAGCAGCTTGTCGGCAGGGATATTTTACGAGCAGTACTTC	CASSLSAGIFYEQYF	TRBV5-5	TRBJ2-7	many	.
TGTGCCAGCAGCCGCACCCGGGACGGAAATGGCTACACCTTC	CASSRTRDGNGYTF	TRBV5-4	TRBJ1-2	.	.
TGTGCCAGCAGCTTCATGAAACAGCCCCAGCATTTT	CASSFMKQPQHF	TRBV7-2	TRBJ1-5	medium-sized	.
TGCAGTGCTAGAGCTTTAGATCCAGGGTACTATGGCTACACCTTC	CSARALDPGYYGYTF	TRBV20-1	TRBJ1-2	.	.
TGCGCCAGCAGCCTCCTGACAGGGCAAGAGACCCAGTACTTC	CASSLLTGQETQYF	TRBV5-1	TRBJ2-5	many	TRBD1
TGCAGTGTCCCTCCCGGGCAAACTCTCTATGGCTACACCTTC	CSVPPGQTLYGYTF	TRBV20-1	TRBJ1-2	.	.
TGCGCCAGCAGTCCGACAGGGGGCCCCTACAATGAGCAGTTCTTC	CASSPTGGPYNEQFF	TRBV5-1	TRBJ2-1	many	TRBD1
TGTGCCAGCTCACCGGGTACAGGGATAGATACGCAGTATTTT	CASSPGTGIDTQYF	TRBV18	TRBJ2-3	many	.
TGTGCCAGCAGTTTGCCTCTAGGGCGGCAAGAGACCCAGTACTTC	CASSLPLGRQETQYF	TRBV28	TRBJ2-5	many	.
TGCGCCAGCAGCTTGGGGACAGTACAAGAGACCCAGTACTTC	CASSLGTVQETQYF	TRBV5-1	TRBJ2-5	many	.
TGTGCCAGCAGTCGGCAAGATACGCAGTATTTT	CASSRQDTQYF	TRBV7-2	TRBJ2-3	.	.
TGCAGTGCCCAGGGCGGGACTAGCGGGCACTACGAGCAGTACTTC	CSAQGGTSGHYEQYF	TRBV20-1	TRBJ2-7	.	TRBD2
TGTGCCTGGAGTGTAGGAGGCAATCAGCCCCAGCATTTT	CAWSVGGNQPQHF	TRBV30	TRBJ1-5	many	.
TGTGCCAGCAGCGGGGGCAATGAGCAGTTCTTC	CASSGGNEQFF	TRBV11-3	TRBJ2-1	many	.
TGTGCCAGCAGCCCTGGCATCACAGATACGCAGTATTTT	CASSPGITDTQYF	TRBV11-2	TRBJ2-3	once	.
TGTGCCTGGAGTGTACTTGTTAACTATGGCTGCACCTTC	CAWSVLVNYGCTF	TRBV30	TRBJ1-2	few	.
TGTGCCAGCAGCTTAGCTTCGTTGGCCGAGCAGTACTTC	CASSLASLAEQYF	TRBV7-9	TRBJ2-7	many	.
TGTGCCAGCAGTTATGGGGGGGGGCCAGGGACCCAGTACTTC	CASSYGGGPGTQYF	TRBV6-2/TRBV6-3	TRBJ2-5	many	.
TGTGCCAGCAGTTACTCGCTAGCGGGGGGGCTGGAGACCCAGTACTTC	CASSYSLAGGLETQYF	TRBV6-2/TRBV6-3	TRBJ2-5	many	TRBD2
TGTGCCAGCAGCCAAGCGACAGGGAGCTCCTACAATGAGCAGTTCTTC	CASSQATGSSYNEQFF	TRBV4-2	TRBJ2-1	many	TRBD1
TGTGCCAGCAGCTTAAGTTTCGGGGGAGACAATGAGCAGTTCTTC	CASSLSFGGDNEQFF	TRBV7-3	TRBJ2-1	many	.
TGTGCCAGCAGTGACAGGGGACTGAACACTGAAGCTTTCTTT	CASSDRGLNTEAFF	TRBV6-1	TRBJ1-1	.	.
TGTGCTAGTGGCCCCACTAGCGGGAATCGGAATGAGCAGTTCTTC	CASGPTSGNRNEQFF	TRBV12-5	TRBJ2-1	many	TRBD2
TGTGCCAGCAGCCTAATTTTGGGGGGTGAAAAACTGTTTTTT	CASSLILGGEKLFF	TRBV27	TRBJ1-4	many	.
TGTGCCATCAGTGAGGGGACAAAGAACTATGGCTACACCTTC	CAISEGTKNYGYTF	TRBV10-3	TRBJ1-2	.	.
TGTGCCAGCAGCATCGGGACAGGGGGGATGAAGCAGTACTTC	CASSIGTGGMKQYF	TRBV11-2	TRBJ2-7	.	TRBD1
TGTGCTAGTGGTTTCAGTAACTATGGCTACACCTTC	CASGFSNYGYTF	TRBV12-5	TRBJ1-2	.	.
TGTGCCAGCAGTTACCACCCGGGGCGGACCTACGAGCAGTACTTC	CASSYHPGRTYEQYF	TRBV6-4	TRBJ2-7	.	.
TGCGCCAGCAGCTTGGCTAGCTGGGACAATGAGCAGTTCTTC	CASSLASWDNEQFF	TRBV5-1	TRBJ2-1	medium-sized	.
TGTGCCAGCAGCGTAGGAGGTGGTAACACAGATACGCAGTATTTT	CASSVGGGNTDTQYF	TRBV9	TRBJ2-3	many	.